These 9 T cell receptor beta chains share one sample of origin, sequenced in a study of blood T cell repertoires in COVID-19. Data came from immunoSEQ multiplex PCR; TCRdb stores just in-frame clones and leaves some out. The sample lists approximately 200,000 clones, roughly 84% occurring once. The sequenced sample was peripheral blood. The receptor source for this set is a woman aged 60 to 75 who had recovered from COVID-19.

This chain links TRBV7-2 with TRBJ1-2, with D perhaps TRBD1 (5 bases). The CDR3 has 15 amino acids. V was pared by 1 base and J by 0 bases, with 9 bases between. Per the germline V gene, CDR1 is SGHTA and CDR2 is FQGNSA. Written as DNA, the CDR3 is TGTGCCAGCAGCTTAGGGGCAGGGACTAACTATGGCTACACCTTC. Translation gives CASSLGAGTNYGYTF.

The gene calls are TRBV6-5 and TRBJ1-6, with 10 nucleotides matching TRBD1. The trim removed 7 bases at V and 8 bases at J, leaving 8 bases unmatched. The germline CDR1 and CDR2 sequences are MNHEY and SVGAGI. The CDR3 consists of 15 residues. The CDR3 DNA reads TGTGCCAGCACCACTGGACAGGGGGAATATTCACCCCTCCACTTT. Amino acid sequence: CASTTGQGEYSPLHF.

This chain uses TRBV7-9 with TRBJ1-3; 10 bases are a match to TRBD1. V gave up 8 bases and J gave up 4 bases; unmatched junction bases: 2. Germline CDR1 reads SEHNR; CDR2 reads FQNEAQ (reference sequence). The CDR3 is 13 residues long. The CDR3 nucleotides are TGTGCCAGCCGACAGGGGGCAGGAAACACCATATATTTT. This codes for CASRQGAGNTIYF.

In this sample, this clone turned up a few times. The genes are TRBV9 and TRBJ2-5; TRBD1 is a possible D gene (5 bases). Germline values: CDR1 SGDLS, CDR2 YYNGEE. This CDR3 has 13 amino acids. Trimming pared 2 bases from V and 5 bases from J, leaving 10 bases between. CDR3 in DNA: TGTGCCAGCAGCGTCCAGGGTTCCGAGACCCAGTACTTC. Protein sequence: CASSVQGSETQYF.

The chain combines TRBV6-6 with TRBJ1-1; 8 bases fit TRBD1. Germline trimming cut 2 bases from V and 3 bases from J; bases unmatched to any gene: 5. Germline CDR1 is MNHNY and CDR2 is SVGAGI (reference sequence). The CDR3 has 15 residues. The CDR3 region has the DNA TGTGCCAGCAGTTACCCGGGGACAGGTCACACTGAAGCTTTCTTT. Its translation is CASSYPGTGHTEAFF.

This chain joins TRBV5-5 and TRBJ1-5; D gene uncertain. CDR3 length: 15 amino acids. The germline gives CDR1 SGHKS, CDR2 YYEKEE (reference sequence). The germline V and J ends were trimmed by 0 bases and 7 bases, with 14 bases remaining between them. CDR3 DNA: TGTGCCAGCAGCTTGGGTATGGAGAGGAGGCAGCCCCAGCATTTT. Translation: CASSLGMERRQPQHF.

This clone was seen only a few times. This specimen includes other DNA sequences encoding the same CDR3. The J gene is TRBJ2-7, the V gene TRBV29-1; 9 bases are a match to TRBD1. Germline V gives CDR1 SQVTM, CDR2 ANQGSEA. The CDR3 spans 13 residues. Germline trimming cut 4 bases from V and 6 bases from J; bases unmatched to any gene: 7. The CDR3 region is CSVVGGQGGEQYF. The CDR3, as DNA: TGCAGCGTTGTGGGGGGACAGGGAGGCGAGCAGTACTTC.

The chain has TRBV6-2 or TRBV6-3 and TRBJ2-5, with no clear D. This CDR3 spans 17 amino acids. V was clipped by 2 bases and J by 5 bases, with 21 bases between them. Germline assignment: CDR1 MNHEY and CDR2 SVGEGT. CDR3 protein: CASSYEAMGRRLETQYF. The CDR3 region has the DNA TGTGCCAGCAGTTACGAGGCTATGGGTCGGCGCCTGGAGACCCAGTACTTC.

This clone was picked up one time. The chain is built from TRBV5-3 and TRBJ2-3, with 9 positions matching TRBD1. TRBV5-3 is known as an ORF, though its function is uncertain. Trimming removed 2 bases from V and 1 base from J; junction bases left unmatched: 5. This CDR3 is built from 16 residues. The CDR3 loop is CARSFCWDRGTDTQYF. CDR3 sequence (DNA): TGTGCCAGAAGCTTTTGTTGGGACAGGGGCACAGATACGCAGTATTTT.